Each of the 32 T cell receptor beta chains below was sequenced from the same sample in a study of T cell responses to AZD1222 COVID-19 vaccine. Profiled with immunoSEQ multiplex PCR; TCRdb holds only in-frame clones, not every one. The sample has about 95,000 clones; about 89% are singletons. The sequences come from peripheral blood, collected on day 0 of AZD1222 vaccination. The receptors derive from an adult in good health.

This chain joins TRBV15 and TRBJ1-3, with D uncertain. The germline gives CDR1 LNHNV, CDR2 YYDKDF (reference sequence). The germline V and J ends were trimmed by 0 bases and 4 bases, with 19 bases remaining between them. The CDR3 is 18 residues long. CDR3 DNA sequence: TGTGCCACCAGCAGAGATTATCATGGGATTACAACCGGAAACACCATATATTTT. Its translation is CATSRDYHGITTGNTIYF.

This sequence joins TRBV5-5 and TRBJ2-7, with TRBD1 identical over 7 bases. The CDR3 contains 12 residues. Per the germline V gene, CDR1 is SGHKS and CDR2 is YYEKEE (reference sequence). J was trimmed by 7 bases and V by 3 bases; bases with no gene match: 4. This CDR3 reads CASSYTGEEQYF. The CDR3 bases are TGTGCCAGCAGCTATACAGGGGAGGAGCAGTACTTC. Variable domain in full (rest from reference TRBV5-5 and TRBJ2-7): DAGVTQSPTHLIKTRGQQVTLRCSPISGHKSVSWYQQVLGQGPQFIFQYYEKEERGRGNFPDRFSARQFPNYSSELNVNALLLGDSALYLCASSYTGEEQYFGPGTRLTVT.

CDR3 sequence reads: CASSLLSGTNQPQHF. DNA of the CDR3: TGTGCCAGCAGCTTGCTTTCGGGAACCAATCAGCCCCAGCATTTT. The chain is built from TRBV5-6 and TRBJ1-5; D is unresolved. This CDR3 comprises 15 residues. V lost 1 base to trimming and J lost 3 bases, with 11 bases between them. The germline CDR1 and CDR2 sequences are SGHDT and YYEEEE.

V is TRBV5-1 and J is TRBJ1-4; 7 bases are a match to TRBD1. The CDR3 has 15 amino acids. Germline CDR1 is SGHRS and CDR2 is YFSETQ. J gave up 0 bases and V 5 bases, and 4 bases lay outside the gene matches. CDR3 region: CASRSTGATNEKLFF. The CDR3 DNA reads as TGCGCCAGCAGGTCCACAGGGGCAACTAATGAAAAACTGTTTTTT.

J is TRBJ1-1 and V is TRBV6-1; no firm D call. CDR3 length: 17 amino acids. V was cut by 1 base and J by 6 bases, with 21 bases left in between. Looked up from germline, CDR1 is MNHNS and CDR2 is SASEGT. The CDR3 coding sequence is TGTGCCAGCAGTGAAGTCGGGTCCGGAGGGAATATGGCTGAAGCTTTCTTT. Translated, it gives CASSEVGSGGNMAEAFF.

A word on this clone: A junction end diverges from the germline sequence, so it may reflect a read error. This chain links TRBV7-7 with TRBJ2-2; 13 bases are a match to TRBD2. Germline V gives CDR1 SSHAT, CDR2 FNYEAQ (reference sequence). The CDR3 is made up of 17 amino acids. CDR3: CASSTTLAGGPAGELFF. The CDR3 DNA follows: TGTGCTAGCAGCACAACACTAGCGGGGGGGCCCGCCGGGGAGCTGTTTTTT.

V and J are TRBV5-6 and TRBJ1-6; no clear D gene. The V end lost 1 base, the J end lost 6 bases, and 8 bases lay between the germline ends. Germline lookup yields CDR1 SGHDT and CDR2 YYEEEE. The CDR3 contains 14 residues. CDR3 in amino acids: CASSLRQPNSPLHF. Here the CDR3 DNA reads TGTGCCAGCAGCTTGCGGCAGCCTAATTCACCCCTCCACTTT.

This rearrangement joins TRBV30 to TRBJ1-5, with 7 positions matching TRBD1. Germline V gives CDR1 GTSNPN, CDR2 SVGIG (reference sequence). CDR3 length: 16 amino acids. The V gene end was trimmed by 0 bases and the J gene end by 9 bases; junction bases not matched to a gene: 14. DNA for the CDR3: TGTGCCTGGAGTGTCTCGAGACAGGGCCGTCCGGGGCCCCAGCATTTT. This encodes CAWSVSRQGRPGPQHF.

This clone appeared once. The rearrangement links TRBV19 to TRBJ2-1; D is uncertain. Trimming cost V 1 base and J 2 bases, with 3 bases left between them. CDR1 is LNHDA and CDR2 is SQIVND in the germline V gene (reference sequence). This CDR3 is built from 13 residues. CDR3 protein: CASSIGTYNEQFF. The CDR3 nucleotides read TGTGCCAGTAGTATAGGGACCTACAATGAGCAGTTCTTC.

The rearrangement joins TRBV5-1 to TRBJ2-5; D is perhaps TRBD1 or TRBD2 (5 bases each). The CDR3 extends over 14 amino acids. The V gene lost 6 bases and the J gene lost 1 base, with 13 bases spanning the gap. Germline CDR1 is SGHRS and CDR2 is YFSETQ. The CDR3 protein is CASKGPRGQETQYF. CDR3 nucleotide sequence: TGCGCCAGCAAGGGCCCGAGGGGCCAAGAGACCCAGTACTTC.

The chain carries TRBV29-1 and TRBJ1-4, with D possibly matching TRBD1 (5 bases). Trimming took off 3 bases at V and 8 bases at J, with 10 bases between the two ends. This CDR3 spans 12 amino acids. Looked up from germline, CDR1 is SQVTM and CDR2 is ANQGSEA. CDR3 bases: TGCAGCGTTGATGGGGCAGGGGAAAAACTGTTTTTT. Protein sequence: CSVDGAGEKLFF. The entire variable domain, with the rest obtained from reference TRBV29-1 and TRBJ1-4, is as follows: SAVISQKPSRDICQRGTSLTIQCQVDSQVTMMFWYRQQPGQSLTLIATANQGSEATYESGFVIDKFPISRPNLTFSTLTVSNMSPEDSSIYLCSVDGAGEKLFFGSGTQLSVL.

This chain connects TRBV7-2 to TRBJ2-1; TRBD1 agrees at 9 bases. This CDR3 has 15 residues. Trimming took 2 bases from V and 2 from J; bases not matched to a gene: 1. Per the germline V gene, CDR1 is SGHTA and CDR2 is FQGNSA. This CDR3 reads CASSLRTGAYNEQFF. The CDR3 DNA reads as TGTGCCAGCAGCTTAAGGACAGGGGCCTACAATGAGCAGTTCTTC.

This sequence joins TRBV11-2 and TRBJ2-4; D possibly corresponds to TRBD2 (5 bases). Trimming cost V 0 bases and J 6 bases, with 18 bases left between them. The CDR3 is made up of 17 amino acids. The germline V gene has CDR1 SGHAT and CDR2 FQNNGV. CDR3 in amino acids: CASSLDQRTSSRNIQYF. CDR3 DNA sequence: TGTGCCAGCAGCTTAGATCAGAGGACTTCGTCCAGAAACATTCAGTACTTC.

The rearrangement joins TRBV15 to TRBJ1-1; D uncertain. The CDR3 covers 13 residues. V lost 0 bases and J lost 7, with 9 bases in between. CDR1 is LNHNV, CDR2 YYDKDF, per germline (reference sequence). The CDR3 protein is CATSRDSINEAFF. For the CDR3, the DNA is TGTGCCACCAGCAGAGATTCCATTAATGAAGCTTTCTTT.

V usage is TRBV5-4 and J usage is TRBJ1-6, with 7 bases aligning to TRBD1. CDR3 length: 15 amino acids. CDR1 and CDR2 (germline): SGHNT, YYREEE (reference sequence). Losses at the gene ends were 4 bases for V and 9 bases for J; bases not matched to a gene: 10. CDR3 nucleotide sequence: TGTGCCAGCAGCGGAGGGGGCCGTGGAGGTTCACCCCTCCACTTT. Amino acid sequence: CASSGGGRGGSPLHF.

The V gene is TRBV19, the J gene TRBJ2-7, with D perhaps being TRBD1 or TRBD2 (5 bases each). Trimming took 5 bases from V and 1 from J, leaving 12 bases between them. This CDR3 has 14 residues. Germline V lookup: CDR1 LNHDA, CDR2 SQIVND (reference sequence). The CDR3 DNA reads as TGTGCCAGTAGTCCGAGGGACGGATCCTACGAGCAGTACTTC. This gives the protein CASSPRDGSYEQYF. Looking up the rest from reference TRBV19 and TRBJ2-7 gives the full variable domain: DGGITQSPKYLFRKEGQNVTLSCEQNLNHDAMYWYRQDPGQGLRLIYYSQIVNDFQKGDIAEGYSVSREKKESFPLTVTSAQKNPTAFYLCASSPRDGSYEQYFGPGTRLTVT.

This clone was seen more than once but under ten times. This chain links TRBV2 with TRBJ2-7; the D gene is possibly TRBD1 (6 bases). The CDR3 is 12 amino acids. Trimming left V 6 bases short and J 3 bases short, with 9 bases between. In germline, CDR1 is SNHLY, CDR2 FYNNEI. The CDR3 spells CASRYRDYEQYF. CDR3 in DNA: TGTGCCAGCAGATACAGGGACTACGAGCAGTACTTC.

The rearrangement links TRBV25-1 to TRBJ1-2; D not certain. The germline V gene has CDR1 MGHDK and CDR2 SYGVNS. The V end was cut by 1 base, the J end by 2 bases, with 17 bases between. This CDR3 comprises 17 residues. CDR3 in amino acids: CASSEWVDNLGNYGYTF. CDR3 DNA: TGTGCCAGCAGTGAATGGGTAGACAACCTTGGCAACTATGGCTACACCTTC.

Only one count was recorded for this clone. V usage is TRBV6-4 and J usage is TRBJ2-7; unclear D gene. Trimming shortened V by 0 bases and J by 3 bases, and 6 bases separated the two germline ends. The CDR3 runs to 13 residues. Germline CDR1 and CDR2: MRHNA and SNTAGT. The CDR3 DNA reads TGTGCCAGCAGTGACTCTGGGAACTACGAGCAGTACTTC. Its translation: CASSDSGNYEQYF.

The DNA for the CDR3 is TGTGCCAGCAGCCCCCGACAGCCGAGTCTGTACACTGAAGCTTTCTTT. It yields the protein CASSPRQPSLYTEAFF. The rearrangement uses TRBV5-4 and TRBJ1-1; the D gene is possibly TRBD1 (5 bases). Trimming left V 4 bases short and J 3 bases short, with 19 bases between. This CDR3 spans 16 amino acids. Germline CDR1 and CDR2: SGHNT and YYREEE (reference sequence).

The CDR3 reads CATSDSAAVTDTQYF. The CDR3 DNA reads TGTGCCACCAGTGATTCGGCCGCAGTCACAGATACGCAGTATTTT. The gene calls are TRBV24-1 and TRBJ2-3; D remains ambiguous. Per germline, CDR1 KGHDR and CDR2 SFDVKD. The V and J ends lost 2 bases and 2 bases respectively, with 10 bases between them. This CDR3 contains 15 residues.

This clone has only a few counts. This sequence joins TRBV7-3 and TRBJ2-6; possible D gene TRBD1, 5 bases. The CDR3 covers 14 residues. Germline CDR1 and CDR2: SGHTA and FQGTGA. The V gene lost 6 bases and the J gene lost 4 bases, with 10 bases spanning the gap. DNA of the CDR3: TGTGCCAGCAGATCAACAGGAGGGGCCAACGTCCTGACTTTC. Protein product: CASRSTGGANVLTF.

CDR3 sequence reads: CASSLDGQRIDSEKLFF. CDR3 DNA: TGTGCCAGCAGCTTAGATGGTCAGCGGATAGATAGTGAAAAACTGTTTTTT. J is TRBJ1-4 and V is TRBV7-8; D is unclear. Trimming stripped 1 base from V and 7 bases from J, with 19 bases between. Per germline, CDR1 SGHVS and CDR2 FQNEAQ. This CDR3 is built from 17 residues.

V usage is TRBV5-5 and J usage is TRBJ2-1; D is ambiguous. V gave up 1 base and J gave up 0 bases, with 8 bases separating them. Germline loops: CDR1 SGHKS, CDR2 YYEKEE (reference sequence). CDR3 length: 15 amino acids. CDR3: CASSLRSSSYNEQFF. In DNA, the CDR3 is TGTGCCAGCAGCTTGCGCTCAAGCTCCTACAATGAGCAGTTCTTC.

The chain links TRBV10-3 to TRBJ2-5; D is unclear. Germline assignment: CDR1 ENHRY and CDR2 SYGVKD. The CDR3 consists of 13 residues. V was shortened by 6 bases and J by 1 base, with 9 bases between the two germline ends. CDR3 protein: CAIRGTAQETQYF. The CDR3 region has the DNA TGTGCCATCAGGGGTACAGCCCAAGAGACCCAGTACTTC.

The CDR3 sequence is CASSSGETDSRKLFF. The CDR3 DNA reads as TGTGCCAGCAGCTCAGGGGAGACAGATTCGCGAAAACTGTTTTTT. The V and J genes are TRBV7-9 and TRBJ1-4; a weak D match, TRBD1 (6 bases). The germline gives CDR1 SEHNR, CDR2 FQNEAQ (reference sequence). The V gene lost 4 bases and the J gene lost 10 bases, with 19 bases spanning the gap. This CDR3 contains 15 residues.

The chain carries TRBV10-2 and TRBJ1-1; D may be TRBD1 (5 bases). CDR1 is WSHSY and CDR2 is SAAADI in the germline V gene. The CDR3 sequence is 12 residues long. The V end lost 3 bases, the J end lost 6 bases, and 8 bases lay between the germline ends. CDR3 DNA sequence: TGCGCCAGCAGTGAACCGGGACCTGAAGCTTTCTTT. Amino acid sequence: CASSEPGPEAFF.

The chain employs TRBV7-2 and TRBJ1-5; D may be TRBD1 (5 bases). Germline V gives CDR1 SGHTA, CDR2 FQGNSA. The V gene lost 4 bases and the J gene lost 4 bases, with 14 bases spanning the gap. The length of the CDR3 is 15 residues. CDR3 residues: CASSSRGRVNQPQHF. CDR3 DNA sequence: TGTGCCAGCAGCTCGCGGGGCAGGGTGAATCAGCCCCAGCATTTT.

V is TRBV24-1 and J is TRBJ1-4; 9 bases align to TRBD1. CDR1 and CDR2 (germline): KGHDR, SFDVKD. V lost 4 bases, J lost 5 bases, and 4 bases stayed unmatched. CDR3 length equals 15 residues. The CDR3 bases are TGTGCCACCAGTGAACCGGGACAGGGAAATGAAAAACTGTTTTTT. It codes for CATSEPGQGNEKLFF.

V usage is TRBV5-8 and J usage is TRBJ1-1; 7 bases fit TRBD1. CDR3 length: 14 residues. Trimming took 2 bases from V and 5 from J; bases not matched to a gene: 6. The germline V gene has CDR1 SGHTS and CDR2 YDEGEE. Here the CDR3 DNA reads TGTGCCAGCAGCTTACAGGGGTTTCGGACTGAAGCTTTCTTT. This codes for CASSLQGFRTEAFF.

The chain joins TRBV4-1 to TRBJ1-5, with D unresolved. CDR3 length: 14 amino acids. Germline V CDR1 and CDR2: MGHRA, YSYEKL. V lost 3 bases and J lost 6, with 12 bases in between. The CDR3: CASSQCREVQPQHF. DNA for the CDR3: TGCGCCAGCAGCCAGTGTAGGGAGGTTCAGCCCCAGCATTTT.

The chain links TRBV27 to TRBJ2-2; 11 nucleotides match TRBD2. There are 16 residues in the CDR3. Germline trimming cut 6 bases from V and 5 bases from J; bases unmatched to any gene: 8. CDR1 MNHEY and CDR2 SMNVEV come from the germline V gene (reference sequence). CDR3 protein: CASRLSGGAGTGELFF. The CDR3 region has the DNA TGTGCCAGCAGGCTTAGCGGGGGGGCAGGAACCGGGGAGCTGTTTTTT.